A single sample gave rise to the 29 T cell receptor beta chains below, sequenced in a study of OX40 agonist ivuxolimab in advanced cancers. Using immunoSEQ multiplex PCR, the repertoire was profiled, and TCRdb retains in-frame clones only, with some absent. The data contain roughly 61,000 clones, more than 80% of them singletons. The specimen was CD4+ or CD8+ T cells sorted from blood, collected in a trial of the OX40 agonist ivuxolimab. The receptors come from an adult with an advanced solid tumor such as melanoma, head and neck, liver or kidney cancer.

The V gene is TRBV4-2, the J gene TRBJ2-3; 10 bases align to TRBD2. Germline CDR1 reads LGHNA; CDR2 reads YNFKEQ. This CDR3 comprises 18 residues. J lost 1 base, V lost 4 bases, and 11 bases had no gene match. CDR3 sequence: CASSLAGGLVVGTDTQYF. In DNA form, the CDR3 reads TGTGCCAGCAGCCTAGCGGGAGGACTCGTGGTGGGCACAGATACGCAGTATTTT.

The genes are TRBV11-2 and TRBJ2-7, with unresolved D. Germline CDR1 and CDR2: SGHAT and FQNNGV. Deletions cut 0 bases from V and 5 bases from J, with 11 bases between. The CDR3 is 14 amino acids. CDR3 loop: CASSLDRSTDEQYF. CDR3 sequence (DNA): TGTGCCAGCAGCTTAGACAGGTCCACGGACGAGCAGTACTTC.

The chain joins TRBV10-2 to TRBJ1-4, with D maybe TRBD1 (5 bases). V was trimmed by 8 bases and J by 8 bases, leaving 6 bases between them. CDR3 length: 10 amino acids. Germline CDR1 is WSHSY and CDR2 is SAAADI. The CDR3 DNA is TGCGCCAGCCGGGGGGAAAAACTGTTTTTT. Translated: CASRGEKLFF.

The CDR3 spells CASSLLAGESHEQFF. The CDR3 nucleotides are TGCGCCAGCAGCTTGCTAGCGGGGGAGAGCCATGAGCAGTTCTTC. V gene TRBV5-1 combines with J gene TRBJ2-1; 10 bases map to TRBD2. Germline V CDR1 and CDR2: SGHRS, YFSETQ. V lost 1 base and J lost 8; bases outside the gene matches: 6. The CDR3 spans 15 residues.

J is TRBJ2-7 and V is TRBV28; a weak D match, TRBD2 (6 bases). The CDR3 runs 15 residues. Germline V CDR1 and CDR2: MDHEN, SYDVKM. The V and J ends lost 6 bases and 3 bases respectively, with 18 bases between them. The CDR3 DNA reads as TGTGCCAGCAGCCTCCCCGGGCGGGGCCGCTACGAGCAGTACTTC. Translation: CASSLPGRGRYEQYF.

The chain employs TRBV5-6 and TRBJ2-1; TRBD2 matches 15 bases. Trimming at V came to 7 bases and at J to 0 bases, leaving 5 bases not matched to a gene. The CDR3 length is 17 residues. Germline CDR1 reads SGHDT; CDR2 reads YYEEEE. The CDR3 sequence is CASLGLAGGSSYNEQFF. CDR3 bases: TGTGCCAGCCTCGGACTAGCGGGAGGGAGCTCCTACAATGAGCAGTTCTTC.

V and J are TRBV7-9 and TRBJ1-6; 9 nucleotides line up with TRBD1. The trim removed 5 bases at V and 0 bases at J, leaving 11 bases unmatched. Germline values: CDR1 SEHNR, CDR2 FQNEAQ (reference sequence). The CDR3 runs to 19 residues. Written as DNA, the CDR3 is TGTGCCAGCAGCCCGGGACAGGGCGCCCTTAGCTCCTATAATTCACCCCTCCACTTT. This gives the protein CASSPGQGALSSYNSPLHF.

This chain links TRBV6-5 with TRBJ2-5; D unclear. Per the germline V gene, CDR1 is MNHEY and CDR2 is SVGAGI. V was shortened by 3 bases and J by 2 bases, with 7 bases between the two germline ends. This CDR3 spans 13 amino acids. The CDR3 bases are TGTGCCAGCAGTTATGAATCGCAAGAGACCCAGTACTTC. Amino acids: CASSYESQETQYF.

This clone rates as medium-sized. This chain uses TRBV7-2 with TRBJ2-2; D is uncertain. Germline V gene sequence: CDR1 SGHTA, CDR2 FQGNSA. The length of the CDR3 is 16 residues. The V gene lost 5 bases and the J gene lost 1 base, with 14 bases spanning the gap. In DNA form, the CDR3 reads TGTGCCAGCAGCCCACGTGTTTCTTGGAACACCGGGGAGCTGTTTTTT. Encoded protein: CASSPRVSWNTGELFF.

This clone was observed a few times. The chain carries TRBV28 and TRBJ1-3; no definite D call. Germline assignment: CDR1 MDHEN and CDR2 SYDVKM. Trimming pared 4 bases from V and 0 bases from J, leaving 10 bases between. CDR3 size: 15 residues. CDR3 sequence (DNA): TGTGCCAGCAGTTCAGGTGTTCACTCTGGAAACACCATATATTTT. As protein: CASSSGVHSGNTIYF. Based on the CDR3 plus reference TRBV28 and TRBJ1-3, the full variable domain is DVKVTQSSRYLVKRTGEKVFLECVQDMDHENMFWYRQDPGLGLRLIYFSYDVKMKEKGDIPEGYSVSREKKERFSLILESASTNQTSMYLCASSSGVHSGNTIYFGEGSWLTVV.

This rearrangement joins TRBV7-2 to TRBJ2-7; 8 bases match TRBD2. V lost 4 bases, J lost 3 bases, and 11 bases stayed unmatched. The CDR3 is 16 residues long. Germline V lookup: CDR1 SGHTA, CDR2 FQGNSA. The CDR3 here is CASSYPGGVFFYEQYF. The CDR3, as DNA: TGTGCCAGCAGCTACCCCGGGGGGGTGTTTTTCTACGAGCAGTACTTC.

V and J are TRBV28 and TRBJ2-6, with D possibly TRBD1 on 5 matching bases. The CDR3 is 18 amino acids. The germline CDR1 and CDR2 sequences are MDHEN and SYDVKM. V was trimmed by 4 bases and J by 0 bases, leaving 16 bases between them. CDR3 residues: CASSYFRDLLSGANVLTF. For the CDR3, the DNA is TGTGCCAGCAGTTACTTCAGGGATCTACTCTCTGGGGCCAACGTCCTGACTTTC.

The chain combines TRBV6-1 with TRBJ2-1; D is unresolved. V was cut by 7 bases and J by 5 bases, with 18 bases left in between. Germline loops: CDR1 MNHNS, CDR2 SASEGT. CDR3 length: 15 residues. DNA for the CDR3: TGTGCCAGCACCATTAGAGGCGCACGAAACAATGAGCAGTTCTTC. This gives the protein CASTIRGARNNEQFF.

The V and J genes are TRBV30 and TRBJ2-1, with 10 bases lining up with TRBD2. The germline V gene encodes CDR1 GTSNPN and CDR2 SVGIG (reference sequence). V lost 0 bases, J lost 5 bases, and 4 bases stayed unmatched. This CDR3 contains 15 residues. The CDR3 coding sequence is TGTGCCTGGAGTGTTGGTAGCGGGAGGAACAATGAGCAGTTCTTC. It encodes CAWSVGSGRNNEQFF.

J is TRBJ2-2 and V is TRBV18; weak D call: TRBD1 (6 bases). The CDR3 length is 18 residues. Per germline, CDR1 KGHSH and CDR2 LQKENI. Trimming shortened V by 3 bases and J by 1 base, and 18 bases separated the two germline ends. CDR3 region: CASSPIPQGNKNTGELFF. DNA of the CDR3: TGTGCCAGCTCACCGATACCTCAGGGGAACAAGAACACCGGGGAGCTGTTTTTT.

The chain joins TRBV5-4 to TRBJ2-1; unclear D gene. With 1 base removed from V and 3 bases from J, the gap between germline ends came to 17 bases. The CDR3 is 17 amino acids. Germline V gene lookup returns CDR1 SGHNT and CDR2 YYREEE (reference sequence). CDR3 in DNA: TGTGCCAGCAGCTTGCGCAACCGGGTGGGTGGCTACAATGAGCAGTTCTTC. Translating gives CASSLRNRVGGYNEQFF. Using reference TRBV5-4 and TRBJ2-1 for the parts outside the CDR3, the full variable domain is ETGVTQSPTHLIKTRGQQVTLRCSSQSGHNTVSWYQQALGQGPQFIFQYYREEENGRGNFPPRFSGLQFPNYSSELNVNALELDDSALYLCASSLRNRVGGYNEQFFGPGTRLTVL.

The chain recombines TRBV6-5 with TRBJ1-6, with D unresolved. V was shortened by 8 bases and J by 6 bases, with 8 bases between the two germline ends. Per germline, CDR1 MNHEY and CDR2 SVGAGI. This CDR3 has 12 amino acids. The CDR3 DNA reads TGTGCCAGCCGGGTCCCTAATTCACCCCTCCACTTT. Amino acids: CASRVPNSPLHF.

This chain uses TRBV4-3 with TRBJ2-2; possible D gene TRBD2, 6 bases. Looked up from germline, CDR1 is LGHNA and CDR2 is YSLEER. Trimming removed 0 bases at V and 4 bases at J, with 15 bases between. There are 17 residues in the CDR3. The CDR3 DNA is TGCGCCAGCAGCCAAGATTACTGGGGGGAGGTCACCGGGGAGCTGTTTTTT. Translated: CASSQDYWGEVTGELFF.

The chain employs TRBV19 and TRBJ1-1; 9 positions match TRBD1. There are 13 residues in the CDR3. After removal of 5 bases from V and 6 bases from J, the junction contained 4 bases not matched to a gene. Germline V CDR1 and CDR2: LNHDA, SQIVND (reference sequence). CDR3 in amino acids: CASSLQGAAEAFF. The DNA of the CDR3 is TGTGCCAGTAGTCTACAGGGGGCCGCTGAAGCTTTCTTT. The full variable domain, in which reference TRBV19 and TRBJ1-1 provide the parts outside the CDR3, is DGGITQSPKYLFRKEGQNVTLSCEQNLNHDAMYWYRQDPGQGLRLIYYSQIVNDFQKGDIAEGYSVSREKKESFPLTVTSAQKNPTAFYLCASSLQGAAEAFFGQGTRLTVV.

The CDR3 DNA reads TGTGCCAGCAGCGCCGGGCCTGTCCGCGAGCAGTACTTC. Protein product: CASSAGPVREQYF. The rearrangement joins TRBV7-9 to TRBJ2-7, with unresolved D. V was pared by 5 bases and J by 6 bases, with 14 bases between. The germline V gene encodes CDR1 SEHNR and CDR2 FQNEAQ (reference sequence). The CDR3 sequence is 13 residues long.

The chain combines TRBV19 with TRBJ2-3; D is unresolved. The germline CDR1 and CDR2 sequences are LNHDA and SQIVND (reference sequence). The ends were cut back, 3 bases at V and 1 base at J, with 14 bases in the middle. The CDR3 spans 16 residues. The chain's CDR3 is CASSMNGPRGTDTQYF. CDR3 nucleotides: TGTGCCAGTAGTATGAATGGGCCTCGAGGCACAGATACGCAGTATTTT.

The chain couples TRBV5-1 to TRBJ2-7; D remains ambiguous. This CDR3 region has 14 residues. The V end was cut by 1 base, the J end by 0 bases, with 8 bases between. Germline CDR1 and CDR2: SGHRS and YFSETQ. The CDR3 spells CASSLQGSSYEQYF. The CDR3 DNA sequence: TGCGCCAGCAGCTTGCAAGGTAGCTCCTACGAGCAGTACTTC.

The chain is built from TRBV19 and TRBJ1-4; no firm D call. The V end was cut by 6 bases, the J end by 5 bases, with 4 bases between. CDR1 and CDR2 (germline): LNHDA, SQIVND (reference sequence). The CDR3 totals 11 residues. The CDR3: CASRGNEKLFF. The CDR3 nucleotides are TGTGCCAGTAGGGGAAATGAAAAACTGTTTTTT. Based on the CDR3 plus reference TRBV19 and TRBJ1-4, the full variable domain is DGGITQSPKYLFRKEGQNVTLSCEQNLNHDAMYWYRQDPGQGLRLIYYSQIVNDFQKGDIAEGYSVSREKKESFPLTVTSAQKNPTAFYLCASRGNEKLFFGSGTQLSVL.

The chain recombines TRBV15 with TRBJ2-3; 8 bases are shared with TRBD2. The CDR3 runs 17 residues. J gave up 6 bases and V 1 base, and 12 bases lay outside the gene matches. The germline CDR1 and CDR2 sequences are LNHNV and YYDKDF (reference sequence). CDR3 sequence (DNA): TGTGCCACCAGCAGAGGGCCGGGACTAGAACAATCGGATACGCAGTATTTT. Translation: CATSRGPGLEQSDTQYF.

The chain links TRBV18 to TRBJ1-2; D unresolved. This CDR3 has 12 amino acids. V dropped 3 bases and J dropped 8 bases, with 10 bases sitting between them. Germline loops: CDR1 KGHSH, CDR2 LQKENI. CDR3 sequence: CASSPQDVGYTF. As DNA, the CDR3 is TGTGCCAGCTCACCGCAGGATGTGGGCTACACCTTC.

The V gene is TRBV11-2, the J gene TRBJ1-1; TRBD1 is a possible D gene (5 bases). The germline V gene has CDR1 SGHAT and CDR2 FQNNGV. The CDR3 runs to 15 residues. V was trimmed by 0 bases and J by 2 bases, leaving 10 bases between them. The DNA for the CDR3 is TGTGCCAGCAGCTTAGATCGGGGCATAAACACTGAAGCTTTCTTT. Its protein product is CASSLDRGINTEAFF.

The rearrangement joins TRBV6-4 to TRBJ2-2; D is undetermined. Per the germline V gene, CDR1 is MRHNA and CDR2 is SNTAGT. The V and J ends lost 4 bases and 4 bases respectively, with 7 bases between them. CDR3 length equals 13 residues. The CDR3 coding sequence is TGTGCCAGCAGTGGTATATCCACCGGGGAGCTGTTTTTT. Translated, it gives CASSGISTGELFF.

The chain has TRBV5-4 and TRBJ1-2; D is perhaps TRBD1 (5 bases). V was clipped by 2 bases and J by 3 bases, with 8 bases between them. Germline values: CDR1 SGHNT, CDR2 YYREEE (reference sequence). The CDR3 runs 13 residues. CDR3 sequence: CASSFGGDYGYTF. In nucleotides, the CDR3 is TGTGCCAGCAGCTTCGGGGGAGACTATGGCTACACCTTC.

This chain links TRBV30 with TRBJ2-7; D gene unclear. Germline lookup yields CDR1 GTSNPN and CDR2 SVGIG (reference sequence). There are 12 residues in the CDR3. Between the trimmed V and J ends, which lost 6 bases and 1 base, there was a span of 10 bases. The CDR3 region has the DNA TGTGCCTGTACCCCTAGATCCTACGAGCAGTACTTC. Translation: CACTPRSYEQYF.